The 19 T cell receptor beta chains presented below share a single source sample, sequenced in a study of blood T cell repertoires in COVID-19. The table came from immunoSEQ multiplex PCR; TCRdb's copy has only in-frame clones and leaves some out. The data contain about 170,000 clones, just under 90% of them singletons. Sequenced input: peripheral blood. All receptors come from a man younger than 35 with active or convalescent COVID-19.

The V gene is TRBV28, the J gene TRBJ1-4; 9 bases line up with TRBD1. The CDR3 loop spans 12 amino acids. V gave up 5 bases and J gave up 17 bases; unmatched junction bases: 9. Germline CDR1 is MDHEN and CDR2 is SYDVKM. CDR3 sequence reads: CASSLGTGTGFF. CDR3 sequence (DNA): TGTGCCAGCAGTCTAGGGACAGGGACAGGTTTTTTT.

This clone showed up just a few times. The chain uses TRBV3-1 (or the pseudogene TRBV3-2) and TRBJ1-4; D unclear. This CDR3 has 18 residues. V lost 3 bases and J 10 bases, leaving 27 bases between the germline ends. Looked up from germline, CDR1 is LGHDT and CDR2 is YNNKEL (reference sequence). The chain's CDR3 is CASSHYLGGRTTYAKLFF. The CDR3 bases are TGTGCCAGCAGCCACTATCTCGGAGGACGGACGACTTACGCAAAACTGTTTTTT.

This chain joins TRBV19 and TRBJ2-2; 9 positions agree with TRBD2. The V gene end was trimmed by 7 bases and the J gene end by 6 bases; junction bases not matched to a gene: 3. The CDR3 loop spans 13 amino acids. CDR1 and CDR2 from the germline V gene are LNHDA and SQIVND (reference sequence). CDR3 protein: CASTLAGPGELFF. The CDR3 coding sequence is TGTGCCAGTACGCTAGCGGGACCCGGGGAGCTGTTTTTT. Based on the CDR3 plus reference TRBV19 and TRBJ2-2, the full variable domain is DGGITQSPKYLFRKEGQNVTLSCEQNLNHDAMYWYRQDPGQGLRLIYYSQIVNDFQKGDIAEGYSVSREKKESFPLTVTSAQKNPTAFYLCASTLAGPGELFFGEGSRLTVL.

The chain joins TRBV7-3 to TRBJ2-5, with TRBD2 identical over 9 bases. V gave up 0 bases and J gave up 5 bases; unmatched junction bases: 16. The CDR3 has 19 amino acids. Germline V gene sequence: CDR1 SGHTA, CDR2 FQGTGA. CDR3 nucleotide sequence: TGTGCCAGCAGCTTAACCTCCCAGCGCTTGCGGGAGGGCCTCGAGACCCAGTACTTC. Encoded protein: CASSLTSQRLREGLETQYF.

This clone appeared a single time. The chain has TRBV29-1 and TRBJ2-3; 9 nucleotides align to TRBD2. V lost 4 bases, J lost 0 bases, and 5 bases stayed unmatched. Per the germline V gene, CDR1 is SQVTM and CDR2 is ANQGSEA. The CDR3 is 15 residues long. CDR3 coding DNA: TGCAGCGTTGGGGGCCTAGCGGGGAGCACAGATACGCAGTATTTT. This encodes CSVGGLAGSTDTQYF.

V gene TRBV5-4 combines with J gene TRBJ2-1, with 8 bases that match TRBD1. Germline CDR1 SGHNT, CDR2 YYREEE (reference sequence). The CDR3 runs 15 residues. Trimming took 1 base from V and 7 from J; bases not matched to a gene: 7. CDR3 nucleotides: TGTGCCAGCAGCTTGTGGGACAGGAGAGAAAATGAGCAGTTCTTC. Amino acids: CASSLWDRRENEQFF.

The chain carries TRBV2 and TRBJ2-4; tentative D call: TRBD2 (7 bases). Germline V gene sequence: CDR1 SNHLY, CDR2 FYNNEI. V was shortened by 1 base and J by 1 base, with 8 bases between the two germline ends. This CDR3 is 15 amino acids long. This chain's CDR3 is CASSEGGGAKNIQYF. CDR3 in DNA: TGTGCCAGCAGTGAAGGGGGGGGCGCCAAAAACATTCAGTACTTC.

This clone showed up just once. The CDR3 protein is CASSLGTSTEAFF. CDR3 DNA sequence: TGTGCCAGCAGCTTAGGAACAAGCACTGAAGCTTTCTTT. The chain recombines TRBV7-8 with TRBJ1-1; D uncertain. Trimming took 1 base from V and 4 from J, leaving 7 bases between them. There are 13 residues in the CDR3. CDR1 is SGHVS and CDR2 is FQNEAQ in the germline V gene.

The chain employs TRBV19 and TRBJ1-6; 7 bases are a match to TRBD1. Germline V gene lookup returns CDR1 LNHDA and CDR2 SQIVND (reference sequence). This CDR3 has 14 residues. Losses at the gene ends were 4 bases for V and 7 bases for J; bases not matched to a gene: 4. The CDR3 bases are TGTGCCAGTAGTACCGACAGGGTAAATTCACCCCTCCACTTT. This sequence encodes CASSTDRVNSPLHF. Based on the CDR3 plus reference TRBV19 and TRBJ1-6, the full variable domain is DGGITQSPKYLFRKEGQNVTLSCEQNLNHDAMYWYRQDPGQGLRLIYYSQIVNDFQKGDIAEGYSVSREKKESFPLTVTSAQKNPTAFYLCASSTDRVNSPLHFGNGTRLTVT.

The V and J genes are TRBV19 and TRBJ1-3; 7 bases match TRBD1. CDR1 LNHDA and CDR2 SQIVND come from the germline V gene (reference sequence). The CDR3 totals 14 residues. Trimming removed 3 bases from V and 4 bases from J; junction bases left unmatched: 3. DNA for the CDR3: TGTGCCAGTAGTATTCAGGGGGGCGGAAACACCATATATTTT. It yields the protein CASSIQGGGNTIYF. Using reference TRBV19 and TRBJ1-3 for the parts outside the CDR3, the full variable domain is DGGITQSPKYLFRKEGQNVTLSCEQNLNHDAMYWYRQDPGQGLRLIYYSQIVNDFQKGDIAEGYSVSREKKESFPLTVTSAQKNPTAFYLCASSIQGGGNTIYFGEGSWLTVV.

This sequence joins TRBV27 and TRBJ1-1; no clear D. Per germline, CDR1 MNHEY and CDR2 SMNVEV (reference sequence). CDR3 length equals 13 residues. With 2 bases removed from V and 4 bases from J, the gap between germline ends came to 8 bases. CDR3 protein: CASSLAEGTEAFF. The CDR3 region has the DNA TGTGCCAGCAGTTTAGCGGAGGGCACTGAAGCTTTCTTT.

The chain carries TRBV5-5 and TRBJ2-3, with D possibly matching TRBD2 (5 bases). V lost 4 bases and J lost 0, with 9 bases in between. Germline V lookup: CDR1 SGHKS, CDR2 YYEKEE (reference sequence). The CDR3 totals 14 residues. CDR3 bases: TGTGCCAGCAGCACGGGAACTAGCACAGATACGCAGTATTTT. The encoded protein is CASSTGTSTDTQYF.

This chain uses TRBV13 with TRBJ2-1, with unresolved D. Trimming cost V 1 base and J 5 bases, with 9 bases left between them. The germline V gene encodes CDR1 PRHDT and CDR2 FYEKMQ (reference sequence). CDR3 length: 14 amino acids. CDR3 DNA sequence: TGTGCCAGCAGCTTAGCCGTATTAGACAATGAGCAGTTCTTC. This gives the protein CASSLAVLDNEQFF.

The chain combines TRBV30 with TRBJ1-1; tentative D call: TRBD1 (5 bases). CDR1 is GTSNPN, CDR2 SVGIG, per germline (reference sequence). There are 14 residues in the CDR3. Between the trimmed V and J ends, which lost 2 bases and 5 bases, there was a span of 15 bases. CDR3: CAWSLGGEVTEAFF. The CDR3 nucleotides are TGTGCCTGGAGTCTGGGGGGAGAGGTAACTGAAGCTTTCTTT. The whole variable domain, filled in from reference TRBV30 and TRBJ1-1, reads SQTIHQWPATLVQPVGSPLSLECTVEGTSNPNLYWYRQAAGRGLQLLFYSVGIGQISSEVPQNLSASRPQDRQFILSSKKLLLSDSGFYLCAWSLGGEVTEAFFGQGTRLTVV.

This chain joins TRBV11-2 and TRBJ1-6; D not resolved. The CDR3 runs 15 residues. Germline values: CDR1 SGHAT, CDR2 FQNNGV. V dropped 6 bases and J dropped 5 bases, with 14 bases sitting between them. In DNA form, the CDR3 reads TGTGCCAGCAGTCAACCGGACTCACATAATTCACCCCTCCACTTT. This sequence encodes CASSQPDSHNSPLHF.

This clone appeared a few times. The rearrangement links TRBV18 to TRBJ1-2, with TRBD1 identical over 9 bases. The J segment lost 4 bases and the V segment lost 2 bases, leaving 8 bases of the junction unmatched. Germline lookup yields CDR1 KGHSH and CDR2 LQKENI. The CDR3 covers 16 residues. Here the CDR3 reads CASSPELGTGRYGYTF. In DNA form, the CDR3 reads TGTGCCAGCTCACCAGAGCTAGGGACAGGGCGCTATGGCTACACCTTC.

The rearrangement joins TRBV7-3 to TRBJ2-1; TRBD2 might be the D (6 bases). CDR1 is SGHTA, CDR2 FQGTGA, per germline. CDR3 length: 13 residues. V was shortened by 4 bases and J by 6 bases, with 10 bases between the two germline ends. The CDR3 is CASSSGSGNEQFF. The CDR3 nucleotides are TGTGCCAGCAGCTCCGGGAGCGGCAATGAGCAGTTCTTC.

The CDR3 sequence is CASSPGGSYNEQFF. Written as DNA, the CDR3 is TGCGCCAGCAGCCCGGGGGGCTCCTACAATGAGCAGTTCTTC. The genes are TRBV5-1 and TRBJ2-1; TRBD2 agrees at 7 bases. Trimming cost V 4 bases and J 0 bases; bases outside gene matches: 1. Germline lookup yields CDR1 SGHRS and CDR2 YFSETQ. This CDR3 spans 14 amino acids.

V and J are TRBV10-2 and TRBJ2-3; D is unclear. The CDR3 is 11 residues long. V lost 3 bases to trimming and J lost 7 bases, with 5 bases between them. The germline V gene encodes CDR1 WSHSY and CDR2 SAAADI. The CDR3 bases are TGCGCCAGCAGTGATTTAAATACGCAGTATTTT. Amino acids: CASSDLNTQYF.